This TCR beta chain appears in the sequencing data of a study of blood T cell repertoires in COVID-19. About the study: Some COVID-19 samples were acute and others convalescent; all came from the United States, Italy and Spain. T cells, B-cell-depleted T cells, or PBMCs supplied cDNA or gDNA.

Authors' analysis steps: Researchers report that nucleated cell counts were estimated from reference gene primer amplification. The assay was immunoSEQ multiplex PCR, and TCRdb's table has in-frame clones only and misses some. The DNA was the basis for D and trimming; V, J and clone size are from that table. The sample shows some 210,000 clones, 84% of them seen only once. The V end was cut by 5 bases, the J end by 6 bases, with 10 bases between. The CDR3 is 12 amino acids. The germline V gene encodes CDR1 SNHLY and CDR2 FYNNEI. The TCR originated in a woman aged 45-65 years with active or convalescent COVID-19. Sample: peripheral blood. The V call is TRBV2, the J call TRBJ1-2; the D gene is possibly TRBD1 (5 bases). CDR3 in DNA: TGTGCCAGCAGTTACGGGGGTAATGGCTACACCTTC. Translation gives CASSYGGNGYTF.